These 8 T cell receptor beta chains share one sample of origin, sequenced in a study of shared clonotypes between healthy human individuals. Terminally differentiated effector memory CD45RA+ cells were excluded from the naive CD8 cells, which were CD45RO-negative and positively selected for CCR7. Sequencing was performed with immunoSEQ multiplex PCR; in TCRdb, only in-frame clones are kept and a portion is missing. The table has just over 2,000,000 clones, about 94% seen once. Sequenced sample: naive CD8+ T cells sorted from blood. These receptors were obtained from a man aged 18 to 30 in good health.

About this clone itself: This specimen includes other DNA sequences encoding the same CDR3. The V call is TRBV5-1, the J call TRBJ2-7; the match to TRBD1 covers 7 bases. Germline values: CDR1 SGHRS, CDR2 YFSETQ. V gave up 2 bases and J gave up 3 bases; unmatched junction bases: 2. The CDR3 has 13 residues. The CDR3 region is CASSFRQGYEQYF. Written as DNA, the CDR3 is TGCGCCAGCAGCTTCAGACAGGGCTACGAGCAGTACTTC.

V gene TRBV7-9 combines with J gene TRBJ2-3, with D possibly matching TRBD2 (5 bases). V lost 5 bases to trimming and J lost 3 bases, with 12 bases between them. This CDR3 has 14 residues. CDR1 and CDR2 (germline): SEHNR, FQNEAQ (reference sequence). Written as DNA, the CDR3 is TGTGCCAGCAGCCGTCAGACTACAACAGATACGCAGTATTTT. Its protein is CASSRQTTTDTQYF.

The J gene is TRBJ1-3, the V gene TRBV6-6; D is uncertain. Germline values: CDR1 MNHNY, CDR2 SVGAGI (reference sequence). This CDR3 comprises 13 residues. The V gene lost 2 bases and the J gene lost 0 bases, with 2 bases spanning the gap. CDR3 region: CASSYRSGNTIYF. The CDR3 nucleotides are TGTGCCAGCAGTTACCGCTCTGGAAACACCATATATTTT.

The chain couples TRBV6-5 to TRBJ1-2; unclear D gene. Trimming removed 4 bases from V and 4 bases from J, with 7 bases in between. Germline V CDR1 and CDR2: MNHEY, SVGAGI. The CDR3 totals 12 residues. The CDR3 protein is CASSSTSYGYTF. As DNA, the CDR3 is TGTGCCAGCAGTTCGACATCCTATGGCTACACCTTC.

The rearrangement links TRBV5-4 to TRBJ2-6; D possibly matches TRBD1 or TRBD2 (6 bases each). The ends were cut back, 2 bases at V and 0 bases at J, with 18 bases in the middle. CDR1 is SGHNT and CDR2 is YYREEE in the germline V gene (reference sequence). This CDR3 comprises 19 residues. The CDR3, as DNA: TGTGCCAGCAGCTTCTTCGGGGGACATTACTCCTCTGGGGCCAACGTCCTGACTTTC. This translates into CASSFFGGHYSSGANVLTF. Full variable domain (remainder filled in from reference TRBV5-4 and TRBJ2-6): ETGVTQSPTHLIKTRGQQVTLRCSSQSGHNTVSWYQQALGQGPQFIFQYYREEENGRGNFPPRFSGLQFPNYSSELNVNALELDDSALYLCASSFFGGHYSSGANVLTFGAGSRLTVL.

The chain recombines TRBV18 with TRBJ2-2; possibly TRBD1 for D (6 bases). The length of the CDR3 is 15 residues. Germline V CDR1 and CDR2: KGHSH, LQKENI. The V end lost 4 bases, the J end lost 7 bases, and 16 bases lay between the germline ends. In nucleotides, the CDR3 is TGTGCCAGCTCACGAGGGGGAGAGATAAGCGGGGAGCTGTTTTTT. It specifies CASSRGGEISGELFF.

This clone was found a few times. Different DNA sequences within this sample yield the same CDR3. The genes are TRBV18 and TRBJ1-1; unclear D gene. Looked up from germline, CDR1 is KGHSH and CDR2 is LQKENI. Between the trimmed V and J ends, which lost 3 bases and 5 bases, there was a span of 10 bases. This CDR3 has 13 amino acids. The CDR3 loop is CASSPEIGTEAFF. Here the CDR3 DNA reads TGTGCCAGCTCACCGGAAATTGGGACTGAAGCTTTCTTT.

V and J are TRBV9 and TRBJ2-7; 9 bases align to TRBD2. CDR1 SGDLS and CDR2 YYNGEE come from the germline V gene. Trimming at V came to 4 bases and at J to 6 bases, leaving 8 bases not matched to a gene. This CDR3 contains 14 residues. CDR3 nucleotide sequence: TGTGCCAGCAGCCCCTCACTAGCGGGCATCGAGCAGTACTTC. Translation: CASSPSLAGIEQYF. Variable domain in full (rest from reference TRBV9 and TRBJ2-7): DSGVTQTPKHLITATGQRVTLRCSPRSGDLSVYWYQQSLDQGLQFLIQYYNGEERAKGNILERFSAQQFPDLHSELNLSSLELGDSALYFCASSPSLAGIEQYFGPGTRLTVT.